This TCR beta chain originates from a study of OX40 agonist ivuxolimab in advanced cancers. The V and J ends lost 8 bases and 6 bases, in that order; junction bases with no gene match: 9. Germline V gives CDR1 SGHTA, CDR2 FQGTGA. CDR3 size: 14 residues. TCRdb's copy holds only in-frame clones and misses some; the assay was immunoSEQ multiplex PCR. Among around 80,000 clones listed, about four fifths were seen once. The clonotype originates from an adult with an advanced solid tumor such as melanoma, head and neck, liver or kidney cancer. This chain connects TRBV7-3 to TRBJ2-2; 7 nucleotides agree with TRBD1. Here the sequenced sample was CD4+ or CD8+ T cells sorted from blood, taken in a trial of the OX40 agonist ivuxolimab. CDR3 sequence reads: CASEGRQGPGELFF. DNA of the CDR3: TGTGCCAGCGAAGGGAGACAGGGACCCGGGGAGCTGTTTTTT.